Sequencing of this TCR beta chain was carried out in a study of blood T cell repertoires in COVID-19. The germline V gene encodes CDR1 LGHNA and CDR2 YNFKEQ. The CDR3 sequence is 16 residues long. V lost 1 base and J lost 5, with 15 bases in between. Assay: immunoSEQ multiplex PCR; the TCRdb copy retains only in-frame clones and omits some. The repertoire holds 250,000 or so clones, with around nine tenths as singletons. The source of this sequence is a woman aged 18-29 years who had recovered from COVID-19. The chain carries TRBV4-2 and TRBJ2-1; D perhaps matches TRBD2 (6 bases). Material for sequencing was PBMCs or T cells enriched from blood (not recorded which). CDR3 amino acids: CASSQGASEGNNEQFF. The DNA of the CDR3 is TGTGCCAGCAGCCAAGGGGCTAGCGAGGGAAACAATGAGCAGTTCTTC.